The subject of this entry is one T cell receptor (beta chain). Profiling relied on immunoSEQ multiplex PCR, and the TCRdb table lists in-frame clones only, not all of them. The table records about 70,000 clones, roughly 90% of them present only once. Germline assignment: CDR1 DFQATT and CDR2 SNEGSKA (reference sequence). The length of the CDR3 is 11 residues. J lost 10 bases, V lost 1 base, and 1 base had no gene match. This entry is derived from a study of blood T cell repertoires in COVID-19. Study-wide context: In each case, the material was cDNA or gDNA derived from T cells, B-cell-depleted T cells, or PBMCs.

This TCR came from a man aged 45 to 65 with acute or convalescent COVID-19. The sample comprised peripheral blood. The V gene is TRBV20-1, the J gene TRBJ2-4; TRBD2 matches 7 bases. CDR3 nucleotide sequence: TGCAGTGCTAGAGCGCGGGGGATTCAGTACTTC. Its protein product is CSARARGIQYF.